Here is one TCR beta chain with its context. What this receptor recognizes is not known. Qualities for individual bases were not recorded, and no much larger clone is one base off. The data were obtained in a study of blood T cell repertoires in COVID-19 (dated by TCRdb to the early 2020s). Context from the whole study: Collaborator samples came from the United States, Italy and Spain and covered acute and convalescent phases of COVID-19. The repertoires were released in a freely available public database meant as a resource for research on the immune response to SARS-CoV-2. The samples were drawn from two sources: the first 160 participants of the ongoing ImmuneRACE study, and 1,254 subjects contributed by 6 global collaborators. A de-identified subject ID, COVID-19 status, age in years and sex were almost always included in the sample metadata. The material from the prospective study consisted of cDNA or gDNA derived from T cells, B-cell-depleted T cells, or PBMCs. Where HLA class I and class II types were available, the types were taken from metadata supplied by the sample provider, not from assay-based typing. Subjects who had been exposed to COVID-19, were actively infected with it, or had recovered from it provided the deeply sampled blood TCRbeta repertoires that made up the dataset.

Whole blood was collected in K2EDTA tubes by collaborating institutions according to the institutions' own protocols. For TCRbeta analysis, collaborator samples were shipped as frozen whole blood, as isolated PBMCs, or as DNA extracted from either sample type. The immunoSEQ Assay, a bias-controlled multiplex PCR, was used to amplify TCRbeta CDR3 regions from genomic DNA. The original methods were these. Nucleated cell counts per sample were estimated from amplification of reference gene primers within the assay. To quantify the absolute abundance of each unique TCRbeta CDR3 rearrangement, sequence reads were collapsed and filtered. For each sample, productive Simpson clonality was calculated as the square root of Simpson's diversity index across productive rearrangements. This is the immuneACCESS table as TCRdb keeps it, with only in-frame sequences that have V and J called. A part of the clones is gone; compared with another copy, unresolved V genes explain less than half, and the rest is unexplained. V and J calls plus clone size are reproduced from that table; the DNA served to infer D and trimming. Across this sample there are approximately 82,000 clones, with roughly four fifths seen only once. The ten largest clones represent less than 9% of the sample.

Results and caveats for the whole study, not just this receptor: Clinical and demographic metadata were provided uncurated, with the amount varying by source and participant.

CDR1 and CDR2 (MNHEY, SVGAGI) derive from the germline V gene. Ends trimmed: V by 6 bases, J by 2 bases; bases unmatched to a gene: 2. Its CDR3 holds 13 amino acids, cysteine through phenylalanine. Kept here is only the CDR3 DNA, which spans 39 bases and is read in frame from base 1. The sequence links TRBV6-5 to TRBJ2-3, with 7 bases aligning to TRBD2. The clonotype comes from a man aged 50-60 years with active or convalescent COVID-19. Sequencing input: peripheral blood. DNA sequence: TGTGCCAGCAGCCTAGCGGTCACAGATACGCAGTATTTT. It translates as CASSLAVTDTQYF.